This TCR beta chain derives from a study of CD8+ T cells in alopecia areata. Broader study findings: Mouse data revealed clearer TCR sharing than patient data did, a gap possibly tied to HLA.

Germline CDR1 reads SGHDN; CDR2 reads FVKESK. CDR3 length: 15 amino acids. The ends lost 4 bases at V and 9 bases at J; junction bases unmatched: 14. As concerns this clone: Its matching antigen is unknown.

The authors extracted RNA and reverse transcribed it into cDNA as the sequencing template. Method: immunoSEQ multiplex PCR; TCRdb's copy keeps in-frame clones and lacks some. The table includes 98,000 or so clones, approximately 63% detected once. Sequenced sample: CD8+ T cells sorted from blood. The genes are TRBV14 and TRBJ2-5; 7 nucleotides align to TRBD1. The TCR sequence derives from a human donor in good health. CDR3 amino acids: CASSLKPGTAWAQYF. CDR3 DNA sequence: TGTGCCAGCAGCCTCAAGCCCGGGACAGCCTGGGCCCAGTACTTC.